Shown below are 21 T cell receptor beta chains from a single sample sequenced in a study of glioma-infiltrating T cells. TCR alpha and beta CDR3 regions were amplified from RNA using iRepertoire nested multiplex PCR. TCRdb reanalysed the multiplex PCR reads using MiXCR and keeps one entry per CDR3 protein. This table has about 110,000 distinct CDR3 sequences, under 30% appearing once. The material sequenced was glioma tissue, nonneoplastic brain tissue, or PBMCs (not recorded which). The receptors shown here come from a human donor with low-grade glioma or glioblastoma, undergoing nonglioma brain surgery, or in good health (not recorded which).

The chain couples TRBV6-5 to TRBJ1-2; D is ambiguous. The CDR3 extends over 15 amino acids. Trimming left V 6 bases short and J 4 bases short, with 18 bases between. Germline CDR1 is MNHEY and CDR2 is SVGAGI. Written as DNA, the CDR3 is TGTGCCAGCAGCTTCCGCGTGGGCGCTTCCTATGGCTACACCTTC. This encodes CASSFRVGASYGYTF.

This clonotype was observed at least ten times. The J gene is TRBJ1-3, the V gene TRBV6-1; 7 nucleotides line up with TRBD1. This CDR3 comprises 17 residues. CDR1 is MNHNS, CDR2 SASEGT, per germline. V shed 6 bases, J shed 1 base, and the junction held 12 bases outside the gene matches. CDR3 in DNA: TGTGCCAGCAGACCTGCCGCTTACAGGGGATCTGGAAACACCATATATTTT. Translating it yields CASRPAAYRGSGNTIYF.

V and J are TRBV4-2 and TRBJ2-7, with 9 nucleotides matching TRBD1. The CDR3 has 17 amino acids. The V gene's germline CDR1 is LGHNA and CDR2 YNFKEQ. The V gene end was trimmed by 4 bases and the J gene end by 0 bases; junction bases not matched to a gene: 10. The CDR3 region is CASSPGTGLGNSYEQYF. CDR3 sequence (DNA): TGTGCCAGCAGCCCTGGGACAGGGCTAGGGAACTCCTACGAGCAGTACTTC.

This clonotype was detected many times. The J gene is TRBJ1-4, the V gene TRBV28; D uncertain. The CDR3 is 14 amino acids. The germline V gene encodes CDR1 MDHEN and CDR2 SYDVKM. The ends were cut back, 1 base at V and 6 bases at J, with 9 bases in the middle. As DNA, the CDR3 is TGTGCCAGCAGTTTATCGGGAGTTGATGAAAAACTGTTTTTT. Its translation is CASSLSGVDEKLFF.

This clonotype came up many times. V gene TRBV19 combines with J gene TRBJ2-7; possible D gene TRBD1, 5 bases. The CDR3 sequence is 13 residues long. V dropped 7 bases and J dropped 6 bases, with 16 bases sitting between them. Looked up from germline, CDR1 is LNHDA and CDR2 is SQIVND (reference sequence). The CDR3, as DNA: TGTGCCAGTACCATAACAGGTGGCGGCGAGCAGTACTTC. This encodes CASTITGGGEQYF.

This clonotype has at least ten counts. CDR3 bases: TGTGCCAGCAAGAACAGCCTTTTCCCTGAAGCTTTCTTT. It yields the protein CASKNSLFPEAFF. The chain joins TRBV2 to TRBJ1-1, with D unresolved. V lost 7 bases and J 6 bases, leaving 15 bases between the germline ends. Germline V gene lookup returns CDR1 SNHLY and CDR2 FYNNEI. The CDR3 covers 13 residues.

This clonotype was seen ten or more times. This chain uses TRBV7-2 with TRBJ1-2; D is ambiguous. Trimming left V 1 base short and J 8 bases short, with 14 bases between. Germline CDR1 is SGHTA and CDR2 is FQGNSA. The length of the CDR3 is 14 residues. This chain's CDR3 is CASSLGPPEGGYTF. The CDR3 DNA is TGTGCCAGCAGCTTAGGGCCCCCGGAGGGAGGCTACACCTTC.

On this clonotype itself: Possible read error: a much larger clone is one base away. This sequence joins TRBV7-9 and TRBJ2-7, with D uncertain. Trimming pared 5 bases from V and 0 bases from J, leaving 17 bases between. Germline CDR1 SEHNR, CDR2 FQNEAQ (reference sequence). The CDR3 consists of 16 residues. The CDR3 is CASSLLRWQSSYEQYF. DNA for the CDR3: TGTGCCAGCAGCCTACTTAGGTGGCAAAGCTCCTACGAGCAGTACTTC.

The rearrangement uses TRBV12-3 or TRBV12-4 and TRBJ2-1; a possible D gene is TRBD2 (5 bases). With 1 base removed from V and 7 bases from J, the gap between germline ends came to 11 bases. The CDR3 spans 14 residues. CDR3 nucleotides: TGTGCCAGCAGTTTAGGGGGAGTGGGGAATGAGCAGTTCTTC. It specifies CASSLGGVGNEQFF.

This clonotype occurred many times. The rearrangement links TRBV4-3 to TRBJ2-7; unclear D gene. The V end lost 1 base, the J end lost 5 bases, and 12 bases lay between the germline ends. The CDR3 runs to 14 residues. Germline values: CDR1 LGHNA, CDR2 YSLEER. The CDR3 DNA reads TGCGCCAGCAGCCAAGGACGATTTTTGGACGAGCAGTACTTC. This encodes CASSQGRFLDEQYF.

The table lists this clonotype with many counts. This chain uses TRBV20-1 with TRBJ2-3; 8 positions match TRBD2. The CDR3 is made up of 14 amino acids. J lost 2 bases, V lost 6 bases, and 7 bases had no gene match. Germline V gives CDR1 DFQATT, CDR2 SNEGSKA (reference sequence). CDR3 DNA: TGCAGTGCCTACACTAGCGGAATCACAGATACGCAGTATTTT. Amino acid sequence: CSAYTSGITDTQYF.

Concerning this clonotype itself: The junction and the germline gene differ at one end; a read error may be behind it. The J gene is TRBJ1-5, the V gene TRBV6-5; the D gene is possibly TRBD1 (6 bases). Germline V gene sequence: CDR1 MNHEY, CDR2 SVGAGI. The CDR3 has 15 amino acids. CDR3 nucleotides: TGTGCCAGCAGCTTAGGGGGGGATAGCAATCAGCCCCAGCATTTC. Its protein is CASSLGGDSNQPQHF.

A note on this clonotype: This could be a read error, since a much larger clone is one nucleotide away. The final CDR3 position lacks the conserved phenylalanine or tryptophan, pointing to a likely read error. The CDR3, as DNA: TGCGCCAGCAGCCAGCAGGGGTCTAGCTCCTACGAGCAGTACTAC. As protein: CASSQQGSSSYEQYY. The chain links TRBV4-1 to TRBJ2-7, with D possibly TRBD1 on 6 matching bases. CDR1 and CDR2 from the germline V gene are MGHRA and YSYEKL. The CDR3 loop spans 15 amino acids. Trimming left V 3 bases short and J 0 bases short, with 12 bases between.

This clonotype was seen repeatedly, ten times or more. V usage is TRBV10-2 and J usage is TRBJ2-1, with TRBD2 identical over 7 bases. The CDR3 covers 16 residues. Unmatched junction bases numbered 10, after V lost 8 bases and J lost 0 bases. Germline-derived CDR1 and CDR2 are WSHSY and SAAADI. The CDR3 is CASVNLAVSSYNEQFF. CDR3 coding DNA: TGCGCCAGCGTTAATCTAGCGGTTAGCTCCTACAATGAGCAGTTCTTC.

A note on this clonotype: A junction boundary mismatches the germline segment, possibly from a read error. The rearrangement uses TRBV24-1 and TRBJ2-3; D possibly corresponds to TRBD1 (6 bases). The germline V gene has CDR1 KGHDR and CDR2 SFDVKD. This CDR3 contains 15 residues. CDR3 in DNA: TGTGCCACCAGAGCGACAGGAGAGGGGTCAGATAGGCAGTATTTT. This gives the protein CATRATGEGSDRQYF.

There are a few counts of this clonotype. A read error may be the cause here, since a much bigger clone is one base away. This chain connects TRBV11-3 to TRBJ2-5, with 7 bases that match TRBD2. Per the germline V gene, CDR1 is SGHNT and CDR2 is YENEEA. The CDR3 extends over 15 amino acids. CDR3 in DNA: TGTGCCAACAGCTCCGCGGGAGCCTACCAAGAGACCCAGTACTTC. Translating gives CANSSAGAYQETQYF.

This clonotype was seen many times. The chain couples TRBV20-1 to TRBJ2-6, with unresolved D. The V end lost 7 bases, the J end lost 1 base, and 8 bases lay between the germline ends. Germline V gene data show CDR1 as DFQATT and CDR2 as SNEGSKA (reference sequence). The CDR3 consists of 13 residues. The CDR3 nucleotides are TGCAGTGGTCGGACGTCTGGGGCCAACGTCCTGACTTTC. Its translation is CSGRTSGANVLTF.

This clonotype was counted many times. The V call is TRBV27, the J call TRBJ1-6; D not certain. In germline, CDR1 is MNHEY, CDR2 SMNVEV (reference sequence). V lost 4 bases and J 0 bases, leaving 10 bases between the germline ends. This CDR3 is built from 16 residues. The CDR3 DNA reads TGTGCCAGCAGTTCCCACCGGAGCTCCTATAATTCACCCCTCCACTTT. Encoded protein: CASSSHRSSYNSPLHF.

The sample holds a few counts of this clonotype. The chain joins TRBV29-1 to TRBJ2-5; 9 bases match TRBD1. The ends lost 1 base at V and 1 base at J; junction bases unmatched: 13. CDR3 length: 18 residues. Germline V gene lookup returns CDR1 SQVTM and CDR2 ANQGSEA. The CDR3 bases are TGCAGCGTTGAAGGTCCCGTTCAGGGACAGGGCGTCCAAGAGACCCAGTACTTC. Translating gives CSVEGPVQGQGVQETQYF.

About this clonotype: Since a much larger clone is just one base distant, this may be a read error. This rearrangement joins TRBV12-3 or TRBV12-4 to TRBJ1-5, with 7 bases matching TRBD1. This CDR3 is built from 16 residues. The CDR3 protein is CASSLRTGDSNQPQRF. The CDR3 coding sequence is TGTGCCAGCAGTTTGAGGACAGGTGACAGCAATCAGCCCCAGCGTTTT.

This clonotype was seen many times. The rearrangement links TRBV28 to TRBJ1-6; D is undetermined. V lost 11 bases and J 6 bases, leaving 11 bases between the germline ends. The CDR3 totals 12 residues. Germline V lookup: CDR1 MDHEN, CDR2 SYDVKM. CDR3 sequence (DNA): TGTGCCCTCGCTGGCGGTAATTCACCCCTCCACTTT. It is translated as CALAGGNSPLHF.